These 24 T cell receptor beta chains share one sample of origin, sequenced in a study of blood T cell repertoires in COVID-19. The assay was immunoSEQ multiplex PCR, and TCRdb's table has in-frame clones only and misses some. The profile shows about 240,000 clones, 70% to 90% of them singletons. Sequenced input: peripheral blood. The receptors derive from a man in his fifties or sixties with COVID-19, enrolled during active disease.

Notes on this clone: The same CDR3 arises from other DNA sequences in this sample as well. CDR3 DNA sequence: TGTGCCAGCAGCTTAGGGGGACTACTCACAGATACGCAGTATTTT. Residues: CASSLGGLLTDTQYF. The V call is TRBV7-2, the J call TRBJ2-3; 7 positions match TRBD2. CDR1 SGHTA and CDR2 FQGNSA come from the germline V gene. CDR3 length equals 15 residues. V dropped 1 base and J dropped 2; count of bases not matched to a gene: 3.

The V and J genes are TRBV9 and TRBJ2-1; possible D gene TRBD2, 6 bases. The germline V gene encodes CDR1 SGDLS and CDR2 YYNGEE. This CDR3 has 16 amino acids. V lost 4 bases to trimming and J lost 2 bases, with 16 bases between them. The DNA for the CDR3 is TGTGCCAGCAGCCCAACCCCTGGAGGGCCCTACAATGAGCAGTTCTTC. It codes for CASSPTPGGPYNEQFF. Supplemented by reference TRBV9 and TRBJ2-1, the full variable domain reads DSGVTQTPKHLITATGQRVTLRCSPRSGDLSVYWYQQSLDQGLQFLIQYYNGEERAKGNILERFSAQQFPDLHSELNLSSLELGDSALYFCASSPTPGGPYNEQFFGPGTRLTVL.

This clone came up a few times. The chain recombines TRBV18 with TRBJ1-1; perhaps TRBD1 as D (5 bases). CDR3 length: 14 residues. Trimming removed 6 bases at V and 5 bases at J, with 16 bases between. CDR1 and CDR2 from the germline V gene are KGHSH and LQKENI. The CDR3 DNA sequence: TGTGCCAGCTCCCCCAACGGGGGAGGTACTGAAGCTTTCTTT. It encodes CASSPNGGGTEAFF.

V usage is TRBV4-2 and J usage is TRBJ2-5; TRBD2 matches 7 bases. The CDR3 extends over 16 amino acids. V lost 2 bases and J lost 1; bases outside the gene matches: 7. The germline V gene has CDR1 LGHNA and CDR2 YNFKEQ. CDR3 protein: CASSQLGGGTQETQYF. The CDR3 DNA is TGTGCCAGCAGCCAACTAGGCGGGGGAACCCAAGAGACCCAGTACTTC.

The rearrangement uses TRBV7-6 and TRBJ1-5; TRBD1 agrees at 7 bases. The CDR3 spans 16 residues. The germline CDR1 and CDR2 sequences are SGHVS and FNYEAQ. Trimming cost V 1 base and J 0 bases; bases outside gene matches: 3. The CDR3 DNA reads TGTGCCAGCAGCTTAGGACAGGGAAATAGCAATCAGCCCCAGCATTTT. It translates to CASSLGQGNSNQPQHF.

This clone was counted a single time. The V call is TRBV5-1, the J call TRBJ2-7; D is possibly TRBD1 (5 bases). V shed 1 base and J shed 5 bases, with 10 bases lying between them. The CDR3 sequence is 13 residues long. In germline, CDR1 is SGHRS, CDR2 YFSETQ. The CDR3 reads CASSLQGFHEQYF. The CDR3 DNA reads TGCGCCAGCAGCTTGCAGGGATTCCACGAGCAGTACTTC.

The chain has TRBV5-5 and TRBJ1-5; D unresolved. Germline V gene data show CDR1 as SGHKS and CDR2 as YYEKEE (reference sequence). This CDR3 is 15 amino acids long. The V end lost 0 bases, the J end lost 4 bases, and 11 bases lay between the germline ends. The CDR3: CASSLEGQRNQPQHF. The CDR3 nucleotides are TGTGCCAGCAGCTTGGAAGGGCAGCGGAATCAGCCCCAGCATTTT.

The chain carries TRBV6-1 and TRBJ1-1; D is perhaps TRBD1 (5 bases). V was pared by 2 bases and J by 9 bases, with 19 bases between. The CDR3 loop spans 15 amino acids. Germline values: CDR1 MNHNS, CDR2 SASEGT. The CDR3 loop is CASSERGLGREKAFF. In DNA, the CDR3 is TGTGCCAGCAGTGAAAGGGGTTTGGGCCGGGAGAAAGCTTTCTTT.

The rearrangement uses TRBV20-1 and TRBJ1-5; D is ambiguous. V lost 3 bases and J 11 bases, leaving 11 bases between the germline ends. This CDR3 spans 11 amino acids. Germline CDR1 reads DFQATT; CDR2 reads SNEGSKA (reference sequence). CDR3 amino acids: CSARVRKAQHF. The CDR3 DNA follows: TGCAGTGCTAGGGTCAGGAAGGCCCAGCATTTT.

The genes are TRBV4-1 and TRBJ1-2; the D is unclear. The CDR3 is 14 residues long. The V gene lost 3 bases and the J gene lost 2 bases, with 10 bases spanning the gap. Germline V CDR1 and CDR2: MGHRA, YSYEKL. The CDR3 loop is CASSQGQLNYGYTF. The CDR3 region has the DNA TGCGCCAGCAGCCAGGGCCAGCTAAACTATGGCTACACCTTC.

The table lists this clone with a few counts. The V call is TRBV27, the J call TRBJ2-7; TRBD1 aligns across 8 bases. CDR3 length: 12 amino acids. J lost 4 bases, V lost 9 bases, and 5 bases had no gene match. The germline V gene has CDR1 MNHEY and CDR2 SMNVEV (reference sequence). This chain's CDR3 is CARDRVSYEQYF. CDR3 DNA: TGTGCCAGGGACAGGGTATCGTACGAGCAGTACTTC.

V usage is TRBV5-6 and J usage is TRBJ1-1; TRBD1 might be the D (5 bases). CDR3 size: 13 residues. V lost 4 bases, J lost 1 base, and 8 bases lay in between. From germline, CDR1 is SGHDT and CDR2 YYEEEE. The CDR3 region has the DNA TGTGCCAGCAGCCAGGGAAAGAACACTGAAGCTTTCTTT. It specifies CASSQGKNTEAFF.

This clone has a single count. CDR3 residues: CASSTRPVGGELFF. CDR3 DNA: TGTGCCAGCAGTACCCGCCCCGTCGGGGGGGAGCTGTTTTTT. The chain is built from TRBV27 and TRBJ2-2, with unresolved D. This CDR3 contains 14 residues. CDR1 and CDR2 (germline): MNHEY, SMNVEV (reference sequence). The V and J ends lost 5 bases and 8 bases respectively, with 15 bases between them.

CDR3 amino acids: CASSSPGQGPAGYTF. DNA of the CDR3: TGTGCCAGCAGTTCCCCCGGACAGGGTCCCGCTGGCTACACCTTC. The chain uses TRBV28 and TRBJ1-2; 8 nucleotides align to TRBD1. With V trimmed by 4 bases and J by 7 bases, 11 bases remained unmatched. CDR1 is MDHEN and CDR2 is SYDVKM in the germline V gene. The CDR3 extends over 15 amino acids.

The sample holds one count of this clone. The chain is built from TRBV3-1 (or the pseudogene TRBV3-2) and TRBJ2-5, with 15 bases matching TRBD2. Germline V gives CDR1 LGHDT, CDR2 YNNKEL (reference sequence). This CDR3 contains 17 residues. Losses at the gene ends were 1 base for V and 4 bases for J; bases not matched to a gene: 4. CDR3 sequence: CASSQGTSGGALETQYF. Here the CDR3 DNA reads TGTGCCAGCAGCCAAGGGACTAGCGGGGGGGCATTAGAGACCCAGTACTTC.

This clone came up once. The rearrangement links TRBV27 to TRBJ1-2; D possibly corresponds to TRBD1 (5 bases). Germline assignment: CDR1 MNHEY and CDR2 SMNVEV (reference sequence). Trimming took 4 bases from V and 1 from J, leaving 10 bases between them. The CDR3 loop spans 14 amino acids. The CDR3 spells CASSSGLYNYGYTF. The CDR3 coding sequence is TGTGCCAGCAGTTCGGGACTGTATAACTATGGCTACACCTTC.

This clone was recorded at least ten times. The chain carries TRBV2 and TRBJ2-1; 10 bases are shared with TRBD2. CDR1 is SNHLY, CDR2 FYNNEI, per germline. The CDR3 spans 13 residues. With V trimmed by 6 bases and J by 7 bases, 3 bases remained unmatched. The CDR3 DNA follows: TGTGCCAGCAGGCTAGCGGGGGTAAATGAGCAGTTCTTC. As protein: CASRLAGVNEQFF.

This chain uses TRBV6-5 with TRBJ1-6, with no clear D. CDR3 length: 12 amino acids. The germline CDR1 and CDR2 sequences are MNHEY and SVGAGI. V was cut by 7 bases and J by 7 bases, with 8 bases left in between. The CDR3 DNA follows: TGTGCCAGCAAGAGCCCCAATTCACCCCTCCACTTT. Translated, it gives CASKSPNSPLHF.

The genes are TRBV6-5 and TRBJ1-5; no firm D call. Trimming took 2 bases from V and 6 from J, leaving 8 bases between them. Germline CDR1 reads MNHEY; CDR2 reads SVGAGI. The CDR3 is 13 residues long. The CDR3 DNA sequence: TGTGCCAGCAGTTACGGAGGAACTCAGCCCCAGCATTTT. Protein sequence: CASSYGGTQPQHF.

The chain uses TRBV5-1 and TRBJ2-5, with 9 bases aligning to TRBD1. V shed 4 bases and J 2 bases; nucleotides not matched to a gene: 3. The CDR3 extends over 14 amino acids. Germline V lookup: CDR1 SGHRS, CDR2 YFSETQ. The CDR3 spells CASSAGQGQETQYF. In DNA form, the CDR3 reads TGCGCCAGCAGCGCGGGACAGGGTCAAGAGACCCAGTACTTC. Looking up the rest from reference TRBV5-1 and TRBJ2-5 gives the full variable domain: KAGVTQTPRYLIKTRGQQVTLSCSPISGHRSVSWYQQTPGQGLQFLFEYFSETQRNKGNFPGRFSGRQFSNSRSEMNVSTLELGDSALYLCASSAGQGQETQYFGPGTRLLVL.

The chain has TRBV18 and TRBJ2-1, with D maybe TRBD1 (6 bases). The CDR3 has 16 amino acids. Trimming cost V 0 bases and J 5 bases, with 14 bases left between them. Germline loops: CDR1 KGHSH, CDR2 LQKENI. CDR3 sequence: CASSPPHRVVNNEQFF. The DNA of the CDR3 is TGTGCCAGCTCACCACCGCACAGGGTTGTGAACAATGAGCAGTTCTTC.

V is TRBV21-1 and J is TRBJ1-1. TRBV21-1 is a pseudogene segment. The CDR3 is 15 amino acids. CDR3 in amino acids: CASSHRGGVETEAFF. The CDR3 DNA sequence: TGTGCCAGCAGCCACCGGGGGGGGGTAGAGACTGAAGCTTTCTTT.

Notes on this clone: A junction boundary mismatches the germline segment, possibly from a read error. The V gene is TRBV7-7, the J gene TRBJ2-2; perhaps TRBD1 as D (6 bases). Germline V gives CDR1 SSHAT, CDR2 FNYEAQ (reference sequence). This CDR3 has 13 amino acids. The CDR3 is CASSPQGTGELFF. In nucleotides, the CDR3 is TGTGCTAGCAGCCCGCAGGGGACCGGGGAGCTGTTTTTT.

V and J are TRBV9 and TRBJ2-1; TRBD2 matches at 8 bases. The germline V gene has CDR1 SGDLS and CDR2 YYNGEE. This CDR3 has 15 residues. V was pared by 3 bases and J by 4 bases, with 6 bases of the junction left unmatched. CDR3 sequence: CASSEAGGVYNEQFF. The CDR3 nucleotides read TGTGCCAGCAGCGAGGCGGGGGGAGTTTACAATGAGCAGTTCTTC.